This T cell receptor (beta chain) derives from a study of cytomegalovirus exposure and HLA in healthy donors. The study's findings and limits: TCR beta V- and J-gene trimming was later associated with a missense DCLRE1C variant. Later analysis suggested most CMV-associated TCR beta chains were HLA-restricted.

This clone was counted between two and nine times. Its antigen remains unknown. The PCR ran on 60 Vbeta and 13 Jbeta primers. The protocol was immunoSEQ multiplex PCR, while the TCRdb copy is restricted to in-frame clones and leaves out a portion. Of 100,000 to 120,000 clones in the sample, roughly an eighth were seen once. This TCR was recovered from a man between 35 and 55 years old in good health and CMV-seropositive. Sequenced material: PBMCs.

The CDR3 DNA reads TGCGCCAGCAGCCCGGCGACTAGCCCCCTGGGACGGGAGAGCATTCAGTACTTC. This sequence encodes CASSPATSPLGRESIQYF. This chain uses TRBV5-1 with TRBJ2-4, with TRBD2 matching over 7 bases. The CDR3 loop spans 18 amino acids. With 4 bases clipped from V and 9 bases from J, the junction kept 22 bases outside the gene matches. Germline lookup yields CDR1 SGHRS and CDR2 YFSETQ.